The 16 T cell receptor beta chains reported below all come from one sample, sequenced in a study of cytomegalovirus exposure and HLA in healthy donors. 13 Jbeta primers and 60 Vbeta primers were used for the PCR. Assay: immunoSEQ multiplex PCR; the TCRdb copy retains only in-frame clones and omits some. The table includes some 150,000 clones, roughly three quarters detected once. The sequenced material came from PBMCs. The receptors were sampled from a man aged 55 to 70 in good health and CMV-seronegative.

V gene TRBV7-6 combines with J gene TRBJ2-3, with TRBD2 matching 11 bases. This CDR3 has 18 amino acids. Germline V gene data show CDR1 as SGHVS and CDR2 as FNYEAQ. V dropped 1 base and J dropped 0; count of bases not matched to a gene: 6. The CDR3: CASSLGTSGPTSTDTQYF. In nucleotides, the CDR3 is TGTGCCAGCAGCTTAGGGACTAGCGGGCCGACTAGCACAGATACGCAGTATTTT.

In its sample, this clone was seen a few times. CDR3 residues: CASSQTSDGAFF. In DNA, the CDR3 is TGCGCCAGCAGCCAAACATCTGATGGAGCTTTCTTT. V usage is TRBV4-1 and J usage is TRBJ1-1, with D hard to call. Trimming pared 2 bases from V and 10 bases from J, leaving 11 bases between. Germline V lookup: CDR1 MGHRA, CDR2 YSYEKL. This CDR3 has 12 residues.

The chain links TRBV4-1 to TRBJ2-7; D remains ambiguous. Per germline, CDR1 MGHRA and CDR2 YSYEKL. This CDR3 is built from 15 residues. Trimming took off 1 base at V and 0 bases at J, with 10 bases between the two ends. CDR3 sequence: CASSQGALSSYEQYF. The CDR3 DNA follows: TGCGCCAGCAGCCAAGGGGCGCTCAGCTCCTACGAGCAGTACTTC.

V usage is TRBV7-2 and J usage is TRBJ2-3, with a weak D call TRBD2 (5 bases). Trimming removed 1 base from V and 2 bases from J, with 19 bases in between. The CDR3 has 18 amino acids. Germline CDR1 is SGHTA and CDR2 is FQGNSA. The CDR3 bases are TGTGCCAGCAGCTTAGACCCACTAGGCCTGATTCACACAGATACGCAGTATTTT. As protein: CASSLDPLGLIHTDTQYF.

This chain uses TRBV6-1 with TRBJ1-5; perhaps TRBD1 as D (5 bases). The V end lost 2 bases, the J end lost 0 bases, and 11 bases lay between the germline ends. The CDR3 loop spans 16 amino acids. Germline CDR1 and CDR2: MNHNS and SASEGT. CDR3 coding DNA: TGTGCCAGCAGTGAAAACCCCCAGGGTAGCAATCAGCCCCAGCATTTT. Amino acids: CASSENPQGSNQPQHF.

This clone appeared a few times. The chain combines TRBV15 with TRBJ1-4, with 8 bases that match TRBD1. With 3 bases clipped from V and 12 bases from J, the junction kept 9 bases outside the gene matches. CDR1 and CDR2 (germline): LNHNV, YYDKDF (reference sequence). This CDR3 is 14 amino acids long. The CDR3 reads CATSRPDRGNQLFF. Here the CDR3 DNA reads TGTGCCACCAGCAGGCCCGACAGGGGCAACCAACTGTTTTTT. The complete variable domain, with remaining parts taken from reference TRBV15 and TRBJ1-4, reads DAMVIQNPRYQVTQFGKPVTLSCSQTLNHNVMYWYQQKSSQAPKLLFHYYDKDFNNEADTPDNFQSRRPNTSFCFLDIRSPGLGDTAMYLCATSRPDRGNQLFFGSGTQLSVL.

The gene calls are TRBV28 and TRBJ2-7, with D possibly TRBD2 on 6 matching bases. V lost 6 bases to trimming and J lost 0 bases, with 15 bases between them. Germline lookup yields CDR1 MDHEN and CDR2 SYDVKM. The CDR3 loop spans 15 amino acids. The CDR3 here is CASSGTGTHSYEQYF. CDR3 coding DNA: TGTGCCAGCAGCGGGACCGGGACTCACTCCTACGAGCAGTACTTC.

The rearrangement links TRBV7-9 to TRBJ1-2, with D possibly TRBD1 on 5 matching bases. With 4 bases removed from V and 2 bases from J, the gap between germline ends came to 17 bases. Germline V lookup: CDR1 SEHNR, CDR2 FQNEAQ (reference sequence). The CDR3 loop spans 16 amino acids. CDR3 amino acids: CASSSPQGRENYGYTF. Written as DNA, the CDR3 is TGTGCCAGCAGCTCACCCCAGGGTCGCGAAAACTATGGCTACACCTTC. The full variable domain, in which reference TRBV7-9 and TRBJ1-2 provide the parts outside the CDR3, is DTGVSQNPRHKITKRGQNVTFRCDPISEHNRLYWYRQTLGQGPEFLTYFQNEAQLEKSRLLSDRFSAERPKGSFSTLEIQRTEQGDSAMYLCASSSPQGRENYGYTFGSGTRLTVV.

The chain is built from TRBV6-4 and TRBJ2-3; D might be TRBD2 (6 bases). The germline V and J ends were trimmed by 5 bases and 5 bases, with 14 bases remaining between them. The CDR3 is made up of 14 amino acids. Germline V gene lookup returns CDR1 MRHNA and CDR2 SNTAGT. This CDR3 is CASSFGGVGDTQYF. Here the CDR3 DNA reads TGTGCCAGCAGTTTCGGGGGAGTAGGAGATACGCAGTATTTT.

J is TRBJ1-4 and V is TRBV19, with 8 bases fitting TRBD1. CDR1 and CDR2 from the germline V gene are LNHDA and SQIVND (reference sequence). CDR3 length equals 14 residues. V lost 3 bases to trimming and J lost 7 bases; unmatched junction nucleotides: 4. CDR3 region: CASSMDRVGEKLFF. The CDR3 DNA follows: TGTGCCAGTAGTATGGACAGGGTTGGTGAAAAACTGTTTTTT.

The chain has TRBV9 and TRBJ2-5; D is undetermined. Trimming took 1 base from V and 2 from J, leaving 6 bases between them. This CDR3 comprises 13 residues. Germline CDR1 is SGDLS and CDR2 is YYNGEE. The CDR3 is CASSVSPQETQYF. CDR3 DNA sequence: TGTGCCAGCAGCGTATCCCCACAAGAGACCCAGTACTTC.

The genes are TRBV6-6 and TRBJ1-1, with 9 bases identical to TRBD1. Germline CDR1 MNHNY, CDR2 SVGAGI (reference sequence). CDR3 length equals 13 residues. J gave up 7 bases and V 7 bases, and 7 bases lay outside the gene matches. CDR3 sequence (DNA): TGTGCCAGCACCTTGACGGACAGGGGTGAAGCTTTCTTT. This codes for CASTLTDRGEAFF.

A few counts support this clone. This sequence joins TRBV7-9 and TRBJ2-1; 9 bases are shared with TRBD2. The germline V gene has CDR1 SEHNR and CDR2 FQNEAQ (reference sequence). Trimming cost V 5 bases and J 5 bases; bases outside gene matches: 7. CDR3 length equals 15 residues. The CDR3 sequence is CASSPPASGNNEQFF. CDR3 bases: TGTGCCAGCAGCCCCCCCGCTAGCGGGAACAATGAGCAGTTCTTC.

This clone was picked up a small number of times. This rearrangement joins TRBV5-4 to TRBJ2-7; 7 nucleotides agree with TRBD1. The CDR3 spans 13 residues. Losses at the gene ends were 1 base for V and 2 bases for J; bases not matched to a gene: 0. Germline CDR1 SGHNT, CDR2 YYREEE (reference sequence). The CDR3 region has the DNA TGTGCCAGCAGCTTGACAGGGGCCTACGAGCAGTACTTC. Its translation: CASSLTGAYEQYF.

This sequence joins TRBV7-2 and TRBJ2-1, with a weak D call TRBD2 (5 bases). From germline, CDR1 is SGHTA and CDR2 FQGNSA. This CDR3 is 13 amino acids long. V was shortened by 8 bases and J by 9 bases, with 17 bases between the two germline ends. The CDR3 spells CASLTISRGEQFF. The CDR3 DNA is TGTGCCAGCCTTACGATCTCCCGGGGTGAGCAGTTCTTC.

The rearrangement uses TRBV28 and TRBJ2-7; 8 bases are a match to TRBD1. The CDR3 totals 15 residues. CDR1 and CDR2 from the germline V gene are MDHEN and SYDVKM. J gave up 5 bases and V 3 bases, and 9 bases lay outside the gene matches. CDR3 residues: CASSFPGQGENEQYF. The CDR3 coding sequence is TGTGCCAGCAGTTTTCCCGGACAGGGAGAGAACGAGCAGTACTTC.